This entry describes one T cell receptor (beta chain). The antigen is undetermined. This specimen comes from a study of cytomegalovirus exposure and HLA in healthy donors. The PCR made use of 60 Vbeta and 13 Jbeta primers. Produced via immunoSEQ multiplex PCR; TCRdb's table is partial and in-frame only. The table includes approximately 100,000 clones, 74% detected once. Points from the study as a whole: In an earlier analysis, most TCR beta V segments were productive about 90% or about 30% of the time. Reportedly, a later analysis found an Asian-associated ancestry cluster had fewer N-insertions than the approximately 670-donor mean.

The CDR3 loop spans 16 amino acids. Germline trimming cut 5 bases from V and 4 bases from J; bases unmatched to any gene: 10. Germline V lookup: CDR1 SNHLY, CDR2 FYNNEI. This TCR was recovered from a man in his fifties in good health and CMV-seropositive. V usage is TRBV2 and J usage is TRBJ1-1, with TRBD1 matching over 10 bases. The sample comprised PBMCs. CDR3 bases: TGTGCCAGCAGTCCCCGGGACAGGGGATGGACCACTGAAGCTTTCTTT. It is translated as CASSPRDRGWTTEAFF.